The sequence of this T cell receptor beta chain was determined in a study of metastatic and nonmetastatic thyroid tumors. TCRdb re-analyzed the PCR reads using MiXCR. The repertoire holds 20,000 to 30,000 clones, around an eighth seen once, with 14% in the top ten. Study results and limitations: The reported finding was significantly higher TCR beta diversity in malignant thyroid tumors relative to benign nodules, in blood and tumor.

None of the patients had undergone any treatment ahead of thyroid surgery. To note about this clone: Its target is unknown.

The CDR3 spans 19 residues. CDR1 and CDR2 (germline): LNHDA, SQIVND (reference sequence). J was trimmed by 3 bases and V by 7 bases; bases with no gene match: 19. The sequenced sample consisted of blood. The receptor was isolated from a female donor with papillary thyroid cancer or a benign thyroid nodule (not recorded which). Some clones in this sample may be carry-over from other donors' samples. The chain recombines TRBV19 with TRBJ1-2; 11 bases agree with TRBD1. The DNA of the CDR3 is TGTGCCAGTAACGCCCGAGCCGGGACAGGGGGATCAAGAGACTATGGCTACACCTTC. It codes for CASNARAGTGGSRDYGYTF.